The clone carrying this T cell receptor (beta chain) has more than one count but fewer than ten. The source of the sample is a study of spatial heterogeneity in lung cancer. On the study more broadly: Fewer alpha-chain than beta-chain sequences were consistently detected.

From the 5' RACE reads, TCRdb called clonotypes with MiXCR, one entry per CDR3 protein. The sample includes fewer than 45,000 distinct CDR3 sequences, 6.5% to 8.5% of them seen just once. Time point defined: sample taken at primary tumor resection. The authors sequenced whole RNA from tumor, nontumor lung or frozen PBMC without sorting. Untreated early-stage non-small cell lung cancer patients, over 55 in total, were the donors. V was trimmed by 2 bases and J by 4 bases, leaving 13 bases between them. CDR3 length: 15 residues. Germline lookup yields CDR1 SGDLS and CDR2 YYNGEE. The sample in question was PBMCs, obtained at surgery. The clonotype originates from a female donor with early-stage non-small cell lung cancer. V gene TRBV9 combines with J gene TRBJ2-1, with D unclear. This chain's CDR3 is CASSVYLTAYNEQFF. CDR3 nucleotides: TGTGCCAGCAGCGTCTACCTGACGGCGTACAATGAGCAGTTCTTC.